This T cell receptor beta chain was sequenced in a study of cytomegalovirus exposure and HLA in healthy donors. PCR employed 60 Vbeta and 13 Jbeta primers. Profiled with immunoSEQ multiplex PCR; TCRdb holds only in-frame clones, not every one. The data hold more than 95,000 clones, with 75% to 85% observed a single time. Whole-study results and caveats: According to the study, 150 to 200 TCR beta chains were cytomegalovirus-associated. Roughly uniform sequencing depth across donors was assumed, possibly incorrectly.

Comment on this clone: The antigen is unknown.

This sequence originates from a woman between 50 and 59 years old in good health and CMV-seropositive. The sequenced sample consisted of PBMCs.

CDR3 loop: CASSLEAGGGKKYF. The CDR3 DNA follows: TGTGCCAGCAGCTTAGAAGCGGGAGGAGGAAAAAAGTATTTT. The genes are TRBV7-2 and TRBJ2-3, with 9 bases fitting TRBD2. V was clipped by 1 base and J by 13 bases; unmatched bases: 9. The length of the CDR3 is 14 residues. Germline assignment: CDR1 SGHTA and CDR2 FQGNSA.